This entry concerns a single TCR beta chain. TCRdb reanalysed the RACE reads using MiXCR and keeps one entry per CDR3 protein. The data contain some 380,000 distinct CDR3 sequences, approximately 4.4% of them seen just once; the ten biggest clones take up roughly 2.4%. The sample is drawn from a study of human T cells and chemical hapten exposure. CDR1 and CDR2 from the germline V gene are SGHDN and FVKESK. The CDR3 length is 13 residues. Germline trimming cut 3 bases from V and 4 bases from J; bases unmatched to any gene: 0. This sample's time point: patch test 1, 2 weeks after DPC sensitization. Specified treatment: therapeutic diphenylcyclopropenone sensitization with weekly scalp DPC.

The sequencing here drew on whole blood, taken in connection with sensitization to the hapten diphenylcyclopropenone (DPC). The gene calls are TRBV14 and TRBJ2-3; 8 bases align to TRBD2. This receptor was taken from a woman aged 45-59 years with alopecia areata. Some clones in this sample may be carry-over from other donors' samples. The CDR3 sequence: CASSQGLADTQYF. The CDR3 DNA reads TGTGCCAGCAGCCAGGGACTAGCAGATACGCAGTATTTT.